These 17 T cell receptor beta chains were all obtained from the same sample, sequenced in a study of CD8 T cells in Susac syndrome. Random hexamers served to reverse transcribe roughly 0.5 to 1 ug RNA. MiXCR, run by TCRdb on the immunoSEQ multiplex PCR reads, gives a single entry per CDR3 protein. Of approximately 57,000 distinct CDR3 sequences in the sample, over 90% were seen once. The sequenced material came from CD8+ T cells from PBMCs. Source of these receptors: a human donor with Susac syndrome.

The J gene is TRBJ2-5, the V gene TRBV18; TRBD2 aligns across 7 bases. Germline CDR1 and CDR2: KGHSH and LQKENI. Trimming at V came to 2 bases and at J to 0 bases, leaving 3 bases not matched to a gene. The CDR3 is 15 residues long. CDR3 DNA: TGTGCCAGCTCACCAGCCGGGGGGTACCAAGAGACCCAGTACTTC. Protein: CASSPAGGYQETQYF.

The chain uses TRBV29-1 and TRBJ1-2, with D tentatively TRBD1 (5 bases). The CDR3 extends over 20 amino acids. Trimming took 6 bases from V and 4 from J, leaving 36 bases between them. The V gene's germline CDR1 is SQVTM and CDR2 ANQGSEA. The CDR3 spells CSVNLPVGPLPLHPFYGYTF. CDR3 sequence (DNA): TGCAGCGTCAACCTCCCTGTGGGACCCCTACCCCTACATCCCTTCTATGGCTACACCTTC.

The chain is built from TRBV7-2 and TRBJ1-2, with 7 bases matching TRBD1. Looked up from germline, CDR1 is SGHTA and CDR2 is FQGNSA. This CDR3 region has 13 residues. V lost 5 bases and J lost 5; bases outside the gene matches: 5. This chain's CDR3 is CASSTDRSYGYTF. The CDR3 coding sequence is TGTGCCAGCAGCACGGACAGGTCTTATGGCTACACCTTC.

The V and J genes are TRBV7-9 and TRBJ1-2; D not resolved. This CDR3 region has 14 residues. V lost 5 bases, J lost 4 bases, and 14 bases lay in between. Germline values: CDR1 SEHNR, CDR2 FQNEAQ (reference sequence). The CDR3 protein is CASSPVQPFYGYTF. CDR3 in DNA: TGTGCCAGCAGCCCAGTTCAGCCGTTCTATGGCTACACCTTC. The whole variable domain, filled in from reference TRBV7-9 and TRBJ1-2, reads DTGVSQNPRHKITKRGQNVTFRCDPISEHNRLYWYRQTLGQGPEFLTYFQNEAQLEKSRLLSDRFSAERPKGSFSTLEIQRTEQGDSAMYLCASSPVQPFYGYTFGSGTRLTVV.

This chain connects TRBV20-1 to TRBJ2-1, with 10 positions matching TRBD2. J lost 7 bases, V lost 4 bases, and 25 bases had no gene match. CDR3 length: 20 amino acids. Germline CDR1 is DFQATT and CDR2 is SNEGSKA (reference sequence). DNA for the CDR3: TGCAGTGCTATGGTTCTAGCGGGGGTAACCGAGGGAATCGTTTCTAATGAGCAGTTCTTC. Its protein is CSAMVLAGVTEGIVSNEQFF.

The chain couples TRBV4-3 to TRBJ2-7; TRBD2 matches 9 bases. Germline CDR1 reads LGHNA; CDR2 reads YSLEER. The CDR3 has 16 residues. V trimming: 0 bases; J trimming: 4 bases; junction bases outside the gene matches: 7. CDR3 DNA: TGCGCCAGCAGCCAAGAACCGGATAGCGGGGGATACGAGCAGTACTTC. It specifies CASSQEPDSGGYEQYF.

The CDR3, as DNA: TGTGCCAGCAGCTTGCAGAGCTACGAGCAGTACTTC. Residues: CASSLQSYEQYF. The V and J genes are TRBV13 and TRBJ2-7; D not certain. The germline V gene encodes CDR1 PRHDT and CDR2 FYEKMQ (reference sequence). This CDR3 has 12 amino acids. Trimming removed 3 bases at V and 3 bases at J, with 6 bases between.

The chain carries TRBV12-3 or TRBV12-4 and TRBJ2-5, with unresolved D. CDR3 length: 15 residues. Trimming removed 1 base from V and 1 base from J, with 10 bases in between. The CDR3 region has the DNA TGTGCCAGCAGTTTAGGCGCTCATACCCAAGAGACCCAGTACTTC. Protein product: CASSLGAHTQETQYF.

This clonotype came up once. The chain uses TRBV7-9 and TRBJ2-5, with unresolved D. CDR1 and CDR2 (germline): SEHNR, FQNEAQ (reference sequence). Trimming removed 3 bases from V and 5 bases from J, with 13 bases in between. The CDR3 loop spans 14 amino acids. The CDR3 sequence is CASSFFEESETQYF. CDR3 DNA: TGTGCCAGCAGCTTTTTTGAGGAGTCTGAGACCCAGTACTTC.

The chain recombines TRBV20-1 with TRBJ1-2, with TRBD1 matching 7 bases. CDR1 and CDR2 from the germline V gene are DFQATT and SNEGSKA (reference sequence). CDR3 length equals 15 residues. V dropped 0 bases and J dropped 0; count of bases not matched to a gene: 4. CDR3 coding DNA: TGCAGTGCTAGAGATCTGGGACAGACTAACTATGGCTACACCTTC. Its translation is CSARDLGQTNYGYTF.

The J gene is TRBJ2-7, the V gene TRBV13; 7 bases map to TRBD1. There are 14 residues in the CDR3. Germline-derived CDR1 and CDR2 are PRHDT and FYEKMQ (reference sequence). V shed 8 bases and J 0 bases; nucleotides not matched to a gene: 7. DNA of the CDR3: TGTGCCAGCTCTCTCGGGGACAGCTCCTACGAGCAGTACTTC. The encoded protein is CASSLGDSSYEQYF.

The chain couples TRBV20-1 to TRBJ2-7; 8 bases fit TRBD1. In germline, CDR1 is DFQATT, CDR2 SNEGSKA (reference sequence). J gave up 1 base and V 3 bases, and 2 bases lay outside the gene matches. This CDR3 contains 13 residues. CDR3 in DNA: TGCAGTGCTAGGAGGACAGGGTCCTACGAGCAGTACTTC. Amino acid sequence: CSARRTGSYEQYF.

CDR3 sequence reads: CASSEGRGNNEQFF. CDR3 nucleotides: TGTGCCAGCAGTGAAGGGCGGGGTAACAATGAGCAGTTCTTC. The chain carries TRBV2 and TRBJ2-1; D perhaps matches TRBD2 (6 bases). Germline V gene sequence: CDR1 SNHLY, CDR2 FYNNEI. This CDR3 spans 14 amino acids. V was pared by 1 base and J by 5 bases, with 9 bases between.

This chain links TRBV2 with TRBJ2-5; D gene uncertain. Germline V gene sequence: CDR1 SNHLY, CDR2 FYNNEI. The CDR3 is 12 residues long. Trimming left V 7 bases short and J 5 bases short, with 11 bases between. The CDR3 DNA reads TGTGCCAGCATCAGTCGTTGGGAGACCCAGTACTTC. Protein sequence: CASISRWETQYF.

This chain joins TRBV5-1 and TRBJ2-7; the match to TRBD2 covers 8 bases. Germline-derived CDR1 and CDR2 are SGHRS and YFSETQ. Losses at the gene ends were 3 bases for V and 4 bases for J; bases not matched to a gene: 3. There are 13 residues in the CDR3. This chain's CDR3 is CASSWLAGYEQYF. The CDR3 DNA is TGCGCCAGCAGCTGGCTAGCGGGTTACGAGCAGTACTTC.

The rearrangement joins TRBV6-6 to TRBJ1-5; no reliable D call. Looked up from germline, CDR1 is MNHNY and CDR2 is SVGAGI (reference sequence). Trimming took off 7 bases at V and 5 bases at J, with 15 bases between the two ends. The CDR3 runs 14 residues. CDR3 residues: CASTPVLGDQPQHF. CDR3 bases: TGTGCCAGCACCCCAGTGTTAGGCGATCAGCCCCAGCATTTT.

In DNA form, the CDR3 reads TGTGCCAGTAGCCATACAGGGGGCTGGACCGGGGAGCTGTTTTTT. This codes for CASSHTGGWTGELFF. The rearrangement uses TRBV19 and TRBJ2-2, with 9 bases aligning to TRBD1. In germline, CDR1 is LNHDA, CDR2 SQIVND (reference sequence). V gave up 6 bases and J gave up 5 bases; unmatched junction bases: 7. This CDR3 region has 15 residues. The full variable domain, completed using reference TRBV19 and TRBJ2-2, is DGGITQSPKYLFRKEGQNVTLSCEQNLNHDAMYWYRQDPGQGLRLIYYSQIVNDFQKGDIAEGYSVSREKKESFPLTVTSAQKNPTAFYLCASSHTGGWTGELFFGEGSRLTVL.